This record looks at one TCR beta chain sequence and its context. What it binds is not known. The data stem from a study of shared clonotypes between healthy human individuals. The donor population consisted of healthy HIV-negative adults with no recent acute infections or vaccinations. Original processing notes: ImmunoSEQ gave junction-only sequences without quality scores, so filtering differed. TCRdb keeps only in-frame clones here, not all; method: immunoSEQ multiplex PCR. That table gives V, J and clone size, and the DNA gave D and trimming. The sample contains 950,000 to 1,100,000 clones, around 74% of which appear only once. CDR3 length equals 13 residues. With 6 bases clipped from V and 9 bases from J, the junction kept 8 bases outside the gene matches. Germline CDR1 is SEHNR and CDR2 is FQNEAQ (reference sequence). Points from the study as a whole: Generally, naive subsets (rather than memory subsets) showed larger estimated richness. Of the naive CD4 clonotypes, around 4.7% were shared across four donors.

The sample taken for sequencing was memory CD4+ T cells sorted from blood. Subset meaning: CD45RA-negative fraction. The source is a man between 18 and 35 years old in good health. The chain recombines TRBV7-9 with TRBJ1-5, with 7 bases lining up with TRBD1. As DNA, the CDR3 is TGTGCCAGCAGTGAAGGGGGCAACTGGCCCCAGCATTTT. It yields the protein CASSEGGNWPQHF.